A single sample gave rise to the 14 T cell receptor beta chains below, sequenced in a study of OX40 agonist ivuxolimab in advanced cancers. Generated by immunoSEQ multiplex PCR, the TCRdb table keeps only in-frame clones and is missing some. The profile shows 90,000 to 120,000 clones, less than 95% of them singletons. The sequencing used CD4+ or CD8+ T cells sorted from blood, collected in a trial of the OX40 agonist ivuxolimab. Source of these receptors: an adult with an advanced solid tumor such as melanoma, head and neck, liver or kidney cancer.

The J gene is TRBJ1-5, the V gene TRBV28; D possibly corresponds to TRBD1 (5 bases). Germline V gene data show CDR1 as MDHEN and CDR2 as SYDVKM. V shed 0 bases and J shed 1 base, with 10 bases lying between them. The CDR3 consists of 16 residues. This chain's CDR3 is CASSLWSGTSNQPQHF. As DNA, the CDR3 is TGTGCCAGCAGTTTATGGTCAGGGACCAGCAATCAGCCCCAGCATTTT.

The genes are TRBV7-2 and TRBJ1-1; D is perhaps TRBD1 (5 bases). The CDR3 has 16 residues. V lost 1 base and J lost 1, with 13 bases in between. Germline values: CDR1 SGHTA, CDR2 FQGNSA. CDR3 nucleotide sequence: TGTGCCAGCAGCTTAGGGGCAGGGAAAACGAACACTGAAGCTTTCTTT. The encoded protein is CASSLGAGKTNTEAFF.

This clone appeared a single time. The CDR3 is CATDGGNTEAFF. The CDR3 bases are TGTGCCACCGACGGCGGCAACACTGAAGCTTTCTTT. This chain connects TRBV28 to TRBJ1-1; D gene unclear. CDR3 length equals 12 residues. Trimming cost V 10 bases and J 2 bases, with 11 bases left between them. Germline V gives CDR1 MDHEN, CDR2 SYDVKM.

The chain recombines TRBV7-8 with TRBJ2-6; no firm D call. Germline V gene data show CDR1 as SGHVS and CDR2 as FQNEAQ. Trimming removed 7 bases from V and 9 bases from J, with 22 bases in between. This CDR3 region has 16 residues. CDR3 sequence: CASKTIALSGVNVLTF. The CDR3 DNA is TGTGCCAGCAAAACCATAGCACTCTCTGGAGTCAACGTCCTGACTTTC.

This clone occurred once. The gene calls are TRBV5-1 and TRBJ1-5; D is undetermined. This CDR3 contains 15 residues. The V end was cut by 1 base, the J end by 2 bases, with 10 bases between. Germline V lookup: CDR1 SGHRS, CDR2 YFSETQ. This CDR3 is CASSLSGNGNQPQHF. CDR3 nucleotides: TGCGCCAGCAGCTTGTCCGGGAATGGCAATCAGCCCCAGCATTTT.

This rearrangement joins TRBV5-8 to TRBJ1-1; no reliable D call. Deletions cut 5 bases from V and 0 bases from J, with 11 bases between. The germline gives CDR1 SGHTS, CDR2 YDEGEE. This CDR3 region has 14 residues. This chain's CDR3 is CASSSGSMNTEAFF. DNA for the CDR3: TGTGCCAGCAGTTCAGGATCCATGAACACTGAAGCTTTCTTT.

The rearrangement uses TRBV5-1 and TRBJ1-1; D uncertain. Per the germline V gene, CDR1 is SGHRS and CDR2 is YFSETQ. V was pared by 3 bases and J by 4 bases, with 13 bases between. The CDR3 length is 14 residues. In DNA form, the CDR3 reads TGCGCCAGCAGCTCAGGCTTTTGGGGCACTGAAGCTTTCTTT. The encoded protein is CASSSGFWGTEAFF.

The chain couples TRBV5-4 to TRBJ2-1; D remains ambiguous. There are 13 residues in the CDR3. With 0 bases removed from V and 7 bases from J, the gap between germline ends came to 8 bases. The germline CDR1 and CDR2 sequences are SGHNT and YYREEE (reference sequence). The CDR3 protein is CASSLEARNEQFF. CDR3 bases: TGTGCCAGCAGCTTGGAGGCCCGGAATGAGCAGTTCTTC.

This chain links TRBV28 with TRBJ1-2; no definite D call. V was shortened by 3 bases and J by 3 bases, with 11 bases between the two germline ends. This CDR3 is built from 14 residues. The germline CDR1 and CDR2 sequences are MDHEN and SYDVKM. CDR3 nucleotides: TGTGCCAGCAGTTTCTTTTCCGCTTACTATGGCTACACCTTC. Translated: CASSFFSAYYGYTF.

This chain joins TRBV7-9 and TRBJ2-1; 8 bases line up with TRBD2. V trimming: 2 bases; J trimming: 7 bases; junction bases outside the gene matches: 7. From germline, CDR1 is SEHNR and CDR2 FQNEAQ (reference sequence). CDR3 size: 15 residues. CDR3 in amino acids: CASSLHGRAGNEQFF. The CDR3 nucleotides are TGTGCCAGCAGCTTACACGGGAGGGCCGGAAATGAGCAGTTCTTC.

The rearrangement joins TRBV6-1 to TRBJ2-5; unclear D gene. V was shortened by 6 bases and J by 2 bases, with 10 bases between the two germline ends. There are 13 residues in the CDR3. Germline CDR1 and CDR2: MNHNS and SASEGT. The DNA for the CDR3 is TGTGCCAGCAGAGACTCTGTACAAGAGACCCAGTACTTC. Residues: CASRDSVQETQYF.

This sequence joins TRBV10-3 and TRBJ1-4; the D is unclear. CDR3 size: 14 residues. Trimming removed 6 bases at V and 3 bases at J, with 11 bases between. CDR1 is ENHRY, CDR2 SYGVKD, per germline. This CDR3 reads CAISGVASNEKLFF. CDR3 coding DNA: TGTGCCATCAGCGGGGTCGCCTCTAATGAAAAACTGTTTTTT.

This clone was seen only once. This chain connects TRBV6-4 to TRBJ2-7, with D unclear. Germline loops: CDR1 MRHNA, CDR2 SNTAGT. Trimming took 7 bases from V and 6 from J, leaving 13 bases between them. The CDR3 has 12 residues. The CDR3 DNA reads TGTGCCAGCAACCTCCCTCCTACCGAGCAGTACTTC. Translated, it gives CASNLPPTEQYF.

The chain links TRBV11-3 to TRBJ2-1; no clear D gene. The CDR3 covers 14 residues. From germline, CDR1 is SGHNT and CDR2 YENEEA. V gave up 3 bases and J gave up 2 bases, with 8 bases separating them. This chain's CDR3 is CASSFRLTYNEQFF. CDR3 DNA sequence: TGTGCCAGCAGCTTTCGGTTAACCTACAATGAGCAGTTCTTC.